This T cell receptor (beta chain) was observed in a study of T-cell reconstitution after alpha-beta-depleted transplantation in children (dated by TCRdb to about 2016). Background for the entire study: Using TCR repertoire profiling, the study quantitatively followed how T-cell immune reconstitution unfolded in children after TCRalphabeta/CD19-depleted allogeneic hematopoietic cell transplantation.

Interpreted using the paper, the treatment or condition label stands for: allogeneic hematopoietic cell transplantation with graft depleted of TCRalphabeta T cells and CD19 B cells. Transplant recipients were children who received TCRalphabeta/CD19-depleted allogeneic hematopoietic cell grafts. The study at large found these results: Over the following months the frequencies of hyperexpanded clones went down, and after one year T-cell counts and TCRbeta diversity were mostly credited to newly produced T cells. The high TCRbeta diversity at day 60 in some patients was ascribed to recipient T cells and intrathymic progenitors that had survived conditioning. Apparently early alphabetaT-cell count recovery about two months after transplant reportedly relied on only several hundred rapidly expanded clones derived from non-depleted graft cells.

Library preparation employed PCR. Sequencing was performed on an Illumina HiSeq 2500. Molecular barcoding was employed in the preparation of TCR libraries, with unique molecular identifiers being used to normalize TCRbeta repertoire quantification. TCRdb reworked the public reads: Q25 trimming with fastp, MiXCR clone assembly, productive beta chains retained. Identical CDR3 proteins give one entry, which carries the most common genes and DNA. Present in this sample are fewer than 250,000 distinct CDR3 sequences, approximately 19% of which were seen just once. Roughly two fifths of the sample rests with the top ten. About this clonotype itself: Its antigen specificity is not known. One base away there is no much larger clone; base qualities are not given.

This receptor was identified in a male patient under 10 years old who had a stem cell transplant for acute lymphoblastic leukemia, so the T cells may come from the graft donor. Source: PBMCs, mostly from graft donor cells, taken 360 days after TCRalphabeta/CD19-depleted stem cell transplant.

The sequenced DNA: TGCGCCAGCAGCTTTAGGGGGGCGCGGTACGAGCAGTACTTC. The resulting protein is CASSFRGARYEQYF. Recombination connected TRBV5-1 to TRBJ2-7, with the D call tentatively TRBD1 or TRBD2, each fitting 6 bases. The germline V gene sets CDR1 to SGHRS and CDR2 to YFSETQ. From cysteine to phenylalanine, the CDR3 is 14 amino acids long. Only CDR3 DNA remains: 42 bases, in frame from the first base. V sheds 2 bases and J sheds 4 bases, leaving 13 bases between their ends.